Below are 27 T cell receptor beta chains sequenced from a single sample in a study of CD8 T cells in ankylosing spondylitis. TCRdb itself ran the 5' RACE reads through MiXCR, one entry per CDR3 protein. The sample lists under 200,000 distinct CDR3 sequences, more than 9% occurring once. Sequencing input: blood, either unsorted or a sorted T cell fraction (not recorded which). Every receptor here comes from a male donor with ankylosing spondylitis or in good health (not recorded which).

Many counts were recorded for this clonotype. The chain recombines TRBV15 with TRBJ1-2; D is uncertain. V shed 0 bases and J shed 4 bases, with 15 bases lying between them. CDR1 is LNHNV and CDR2 is YYDKDF in the germline V gene (reference sequence). There are 16 residues in the CDR3. The CDR3 nucleotides read TGTGCCACCAGCAGAGATAGGTCCTTGACCGTCTATGGCTACACCTTC. It translates to CATSRDRSLTVYGYTF.

This clonotype appeared many times. The chain is built from TRBV5-1 and TRBJ2-3, with D perhaps matching TRBD1 (6 bases). The V gene's germline CDR1 is SGHRS and CDR2 YFSETQ. The CDR3 has 14 residues. V was shortened by 6 bases and J by 2 bases, with 13 bases between the two germline ends. The CDR3, as DNA: TGCGCCAGCACTACCGGGACAACCACAGATACGCAGTATTTT. Translating gives CASTTGTTTDTQYF.

This clonotype was observed a handful of times. This chain joins TRBV6-1 and TRBJ2-5; 10 bases fit TRBD1. Germline lookup yields CDR1 MNHNS and CDR2 SASEGT. CDR3 length equals 15 residues. Unmatched junction bases numbered 6, after V lost 3 bases and J lost 5 bases. The CDR3 coding sequence is TGTGCCAGCAGTGACGGACAGGGGGAGGTGGAGACCCAGTACTTC. The encoded protein is CASSDGQGEVETQYF.

CDR3 loop: CASRRLAGSFSHSEQFF. The CDR3 DNA reads as TGTGCCAGCAGGCGACTAGCGGGAAGCTTTAGTCATAGTGAGCAGTTCTTC. The chain recombines TRBV6-1 with TRBJ2-1; 11 bases match TRBD2. The ends lost 6 bases at V and 9 bases at J; junction bases unmatched: 16. Germline V gene sequence: CDR1 MNHNS, CDR2 SASEGT. The CDR3 length is 17 residues.

The chain couples TRBV15 to TRBJ1-2; the D gene is possibly TRBD1 (5 bases). V gave up 0 bases and J gave up 10 bases, with 18 bases separating them. This CDR3 region has 15 residues. The germline CDR1 and CDR2 sequences are LNHNV and YYDKDF (reference sequence). The chain's CDR3 is CATSRDRGLRFFYTF. The CDR3 DNA is TGTGCCACCAGCAGAGATAGGGGTCTTCGGTTCTTCTACACCTTC.

This clonotype was detected a few times. The V call is TRBV15, the J call TRBJ2-5; no firm D call. V was clipped by 0 bases and J by 4 bases, with 15 bases between them. The CDR3 sequence is 16 residues long. Germline assignment: CDR1 LNHNV and CDR2 YYDKDF (reference sequence). The CDR3: CATSRDLSSRIETQYF. The CDR3 DNA sequence: TGTGCCACCAGCAGAGACCTTAGCAGCCGGATAGAGACCCAGTACTTC. Filled out from reference TRBV15 and TRBJ2-5, the complete variable domain reads DAMVIQNPRYQVTQFGKPVTLSCSQTLNHNVMYWYQQKSSQAPKLLFHYYDKDFNNEADTPDNFQSRRPNTSFCFLDIRSPGLGDTAMYLCATSRDLSSRIETQYFGPGTRLLVL.

The CDR3 sequence is CASSYLGQGYEQYF. CDR3 nucleotide sequence: TGTGCCAGCAGTTACCTTGGACAGGGTTACGAGCAGTACTTC. The genes are TRBV27 and TRBJ2-7; 8 bases agree with TRBD1. The CDR3 contains 14 residues. Germline-derived CDR1 and CDR2 are MNHEY and SMNVEV (reference sequence). V gave up 4 bases and J gave up 4 bases; unmatched junction bases: 6.

This clonotype was detected ten times or more. This chain joins TRBV4-3 and TRBJ2-7; TRBD1 agrees at 8 bases. The germline CDR1 and CDR2 sequences are LGHNA and YSLEER. The V segment lost 0 bases and the J segment 5 bases; nucleotides outside the gene matches: 9. CDR3 length: 16 amino acids. CDR3 sequence: CASSQDFRAGGHEQYF. The CDR3, as DNA: TGCGCCAGCAGCCAAGATTTCCGGGCAGGGGGCCACGAGCAGTACTTC.

This clonotype was detected many times. The gene calls are TRBV29-1 and TRBJ2-2; TRBD2 aligns across 9 bases. Germline V CDR1 and CDR2: SQVTM, ANQGSEA. The CDR3 loop spans 15 amino acids. Trimming took 1 base from V and 3 from J; bases not matched to a gene: 3. CDR3 sequence: CSVEGGRADTGELFF. CDR3 bases: TGCAGCGTTGAAGGCGGGAGGGCCGACACCGGGGAGCTGTTTTTT.

The chain employs TRBV6-5 and TRBJ1-3; 8 bases are shared with TRBD1. This CDR3 is 17 amino acids long. The trim removed 2 bases at V and 0 bases at J, leaving 6 bases unmatched. CDR1 and CDR2 (germline): MNHEY, SVGAGI. DNA for the CDR3: TGTGCCAGCAGTTACGGGCAGGGGGCCCCCTCTGGAAACACCATATATTTT. Encoded protein: CASSYGQGAPSGNTIYF.

In its sample, this clonotype was seen many times. The chain has TRBV7-2 and TRBJ2-1; 9 bases fit TRBD2. The CDR3 covers 16 residues. The trim removed 1 base at V and 5 bases at J, leaving 6 bases unmatched. Per germline, CDR1 SGHTA and CDR2 FQGNSA. The CDR3 nucleotides are TGTGCCAGCAGCTTAGGGGCGGGAGGGTACAACAATGAGCAGTTCTTC. As protein: CASSLGAGGYNNEQFF.

This clonotype appeared many times. The chain uses TRBV7-2 and TRBJ2-2, with D unclear. The germline gives CDR1 SGHTA, CDR2 FQGNSA. Trimming removed 2 bases from V and 1 base from J, with 8 bases in between. The CDR3 sequence is 15 residues long. DNA for the CDR3: TGTGCCAGCAGCTTACTAATTTTGAACACCGGGGAGCTGTTTTTT. It yields the protein CASSLLILNTGELFF. Based on the CDR3 plus reference TRBV7-2 and TRBJ2-2, the full variable domain is GAGVSQSPSNKVTEKGKDVELRCDPISGHTALYWYRQSLGQGLEFLIYFQGNSAPDKSGLPSDRFSAERTGGSVSTLTIQRTQQEDSAVYLCASSLLILNTGELFFGEGSRLTVL.

Ten or more counts support this clonotype. V usage is TRBV3-1 and J usage is TRBJ1-2; the match to TRBD1 covers 11 bases. This CDR3 is 14 amino acids long. Germline lookup yields CDR1 LGHDT and CDR2 YNNKEL (reference sequence). Trimming removed 5 bases from V and 3 bases from J; junction bases left unmatched: 2. The CDR3 is CASSVGQGDYGYTF. In DNA, the CDR3 is TGTGCCAGCAGCGTGGGACAGGGGGACTATGGCTACACCTTC.

This clonotype has a count of ten or more. The chain has TRBV3-1 and TRBJ2-2; D ambiguous. Deletions cut 3 bases from V and 4 bases from J, with 3 bases between. Germline V gene lookup returns CDR1 LGHDT and CDR2 YNNKEL (reference sequence). This CDR3 comprises 12 residues. Here the CDR3 reads CASSQSTGELFF. In nucleotides, the CDR3 is TGTGCCAGCAGCCAGAGCACCGGGGAGCTGTTTTTT. The variable domain in full, completed from reference TRBV3-1 and TRBJ2-2, reads DTAVSQTPKYLVTQMGNDKSIKCEQNLGHDTMYWYKQDSKKFLKIMFSYNNKELIINETVPNRFSPKSPDKAHLNLHINSLELGDSAVYFCASSQSTGELFFGEGSRLTVL.

This clonotype was seen a few times. The chain carries TRBV5-1 and TRBJ1-1, with D possibly TRBD1 on 6 matching bases. The length of the CDR3 is 14 residues. Germline assignment: CDR1 SGHRS and CDR2 YFSETQ. Trimming took 4 bases from V and 4 from J, leaving 14 bases between them. CDR3 region: CASSREGVGTEAFF. The DNA of the CDR3 is TGCGCCAGCAGCCGGGAGGGGGTTGGCACTGAAGCTTTCTTT.

This clonotype was counted a few times. This chain joins TRBV10-3 and TRBJ2-5, with a weak D call TRBD2 (6 bases). The germline CDR1 and CDR2 sequences are ENHRY and SYGVKD. CDR3 size: 12 residues. Trimming took 8 bases from V and 0 from J, leaving 7 bases between them. CDR3 in amino acids: CAIRDYQETQYF. CDR3 bases: TGTGCCATCCGGGACTACCAAGAGACCCAGTACTTC.

This clonotype occurred a few times. The chain is built from TRBV11-3 and TRBJ1-1; D may be TRBD1 (5 bases). This CDR3 contains 11 residues. The germline gives CDR1 SGHNT, CDR2 YENEEA. Trimming shortened V by 1 base and J by 8 bases, and 5 bases separated the two germline ends. CDR3 amino acids: CASSLGGEAFF. The CDR3 DNA follows: TGTGCCAGCAGCTTAGGGGGGGAAGCTTTCTTT.

This clonotype was seen many times. The V call is TRBV27, the J call TRBJ1-3, with D uncertain. Between the trimmed V and J ends, which lost 3 bases and 0 bases, there was a span of 15 bases. This CDR3 comprises 17 residues. Germline V gene lookup returns CDR1 MNHEY and CDR2 SMNVEV (reference sequence). CDR3 coding DNA: TGTGCCAGCAGTTTCCTCCCCCTTTCAGGCTCTGGAAACACCATATATTTT. Encoded protein: CASSFLPLSGSGNTIYF.

This clonotype occurred many times. The chain uses TRBV5-1 and TRBJ2-5; tentative D call: TRBD2 (5 bases). Between the trimmed V and J ends, which lost 0 bases and 7 bases, there was a span of 13 bases. Germline CDR1 reads SGHRS; CDR2 reads YFSETQ. The CDR3 is 14 amino acids. The CDR3 DNA is TGCGCCAGCAGCTTGGATCGGGTAGAGGGGACCCAGTACTTC. Translation gives CASSLDRVEGTQYF.

This chain uses TRBV30 with TRBJ1-2; TRBD1 is a possible D gene (5 bases). Per germline, CDR1 GTSNPN and CDR2 SVGIG (reference sequence). The CDR3 sequence is 15 residues long. The V and J ends lost 0 bases and 8 bases respectively, with 19 bases between them. This CDR3 reads CAWSVLNRPGPGYTF. CDR3 DNA sequence: TGTGCCTGGAGTGTACTAAACAGGCCAGGCCCGGGCTACACCTTC.

This clonotype has more than one count but fewer than ten. V usage is TRBV20-1 and J usage is TRBJ1-6, with 12 bases fitting TRBD1. Trimming removed 0 bases from V and 9 bases from J; junction bases left unmatched: 3. Germline V CDR1 and CDR2: DFQATT, SNEGSKA (reference sequence). This CDR3 is 15 amino acids long. DNA for the CDR3: TGCAGTGCTAGAGAAGGGACAGGGGGCGGTTCACCCCTCCACTTT. Encoded protein: CSAREGTGGGSPLHF.

At least ten counts were recorded for this clonotype. J is TRBJ2-2 and V is TRBV5-1; the D gene could be TRBD1 or TRBD2 (5 bases each). In germline, CDR1 is SGHRS, CDR2 YFSETQ. V was shortened by 4 bases and J by 5 bases, with 15 bases between the two germline ends. The CDR3 is 15 residues long. This CDR3 reads CASSLDRGRTGELFF. The CDR3 DNA reads TGCGCCAGCAGCCTAGACCGGGGACGGACCGGGGAGCTGTTTTTT.

There are many counts of this clonotype. The chain recombines TRBV6-5 with TRBJ2-5; possible D gene TRBD1, 9 bases. Between the trimmed V and J ends, which lost 4 bases and 5 bases, there was a span of 26 bases. Germline-derived CDR1 and CDR2 are MNHEY and SVGAGI. The CDR3 is 18 amino acids. The CDR3 nucleotides are TGTGCCAGCAGTTCGGGGGGGTGGGACAGGGCTCTTCGGGAGACCCAGTACTTC. Encoded protein: CASSSGGWDRALRETQYF.

The chain carries TRBV5-6 and TRBJ2-3; D might be TRBD1 (6 bases). The ends were cut back, 2 bases at V and 4 bases at J, with 8 bases in the middle. The CDR3 totals 13 residues. Germline CDR1 is SGHDT and CDR2 is YYEEEE. The CDR3 is CASSFTGSDTQYF. Written as DNA, the CDR3 is TGTGCCAGCAGCTTTACAGGGTCAGATACGCAGTATTTT.

V usage is TRBV6-5 and J usage is TRBJ1-1, with D possibly being TRBD1 (6 bases). The CDR3 spans 13 residues. The germline V gene has CDR1 MNHEY and CDR2 SVGAGI. The V end was cut by 6 bases, the J end by 10 bases, with 18 bases between. The CDR3 DNA reads as TGTGCCAGCAGGTACAGGGAACAAGAACCAGCTTTCTTT. Translating gives CASRYREQEPAFF.

This clonotype was seen repeatedly, ten times or more. The rearrangement uses TRBV12-3 or TRBV12-4 and TRBJ1-2; 10 bases are shared with TRBD1. J gave up 5 bases and V 5 bases, and 5 bases lay outside the gene matches. The CDR3 sequence is 14 residues long. CDR3 coding DNA: TGTGCCAGCAGTCCGACAGGGGGCTTGTATGGCTACACCTTC. It specifies CASSPTGGLYGYTF.

This clonotype was observed at least ten times. The CDR3 DNA reads TGTGCCGGGCGTAGAGACACCGGGGAGCTGTTTTTT. Translated, it gives CAGRRDTGELFF. This sequence joins TRBV12-3 or TRBV12-4 and TRBJ2-2; D is undetermined. V lost 11 bases and J lost 3, with 10 bases in between. The CDR3 length is 12 residues.